The 32 T cell receptor beta chains below were found in one sample sequenced in a study of blood T cell repertoires in COVID-19. Repertoires were generated with immunoSEQ multiplex PCR, while TCRdb's copy carries only in-frame clones and drops some. Of under 70,000 clones in the sample, around 90% were seen once. The sequencing sample was made of peripheral blood. The receptors stem from a man aged 80 or over with acute or convalescent COVID-19.

This chain connects TRBV6-2 or TRBV6-3 to TRBJ1-1, with D unresolved. This CDR3 comprises 12 residues. CDR1 and CDR2 (germline): MNHEY, SVGEGT. V was shortened by 6 bases and J by 7 bases, with 12 bases between the two germline ends. The CDR3 nucleotides are TGTGCCAGCAGCAAGGAGGTTGGTGAAGCTTTCTTT. Translation gives CASSKEVGEAFF.

The rearrangement joins TRBV28 to TRBJ2-3; no clear D gene. CDR1 MDHEN and CDR2 SYDVKM come from the germline V gene. CDR3 size: 13 residues. The V and J ends lost 2 bases and 5 bases respectively, with 8 bases between them. CDR3 nucleotide sequence: TGTGCCAGCAGTTTAGCAGGCCAAGATACGCAGTATTTT. This gives the protein CASSLAGQDTQYF.

In this sample, this clone turned up once. This rearrangement joins TRBV6-1 to TRBJ2-1, with TRBD2 as a possible D gene (6 bases). The ends were cut back, 0 bases at V and 2 bases at J, with 11 bases in the middle. The V gene's germline CDR1 is MNHNS and CDR2 SASEGT. This CDR3 region has 16 residues. The CDR3 here is CASSEAGLATYNEQFF. CDR3 coding DNA: TGTGCCAGCAGTGAAGCTGGGCTAGCGACCTACAATGAGCAGTTCTTC.

This clone has only one observation. The V gene is TRBV2, the J gene TRBJ2-1; 9 bases are a match to TRBD1. J was trimmed by 10 bases and V by 4 bases; bases with no gene match: 11. The CDR3 covers 15 residues. The germline V gene encodes CDR1 SNHLY and CDR2 FYNNEI. The CDR3 loop reads CASSGGTGILGEQFF. Here the CDR3 DNA reads TGTGCCAGCAGTGGCGGGACAGGGATTCTAGGAGAGCAGTTCTTC.

V usage is TRBV7-6 and J usage is TRBJ1-1, with 11 bases matching TRBD1. Germline trimming cut 5 bases from V and 6 bases from J; bases unmatched to any gene: 8. From germline, CDR1 is SGHVS and CDR2 FNYEAQ. This CDR3 spans 15 amino acids. The CDR3 reads CASSQGTGGWSEAFF. Written as DNA, the CDR3 is TGTGCCAGCAGCCAGGGGACAGGGGGGTGGTCTGAAGCTTTCTTT. Supplemented by reference TRBV7-6 and TRBJ1-1, the full variable domain reads GAGVSQSPRYKVTKRGQDVALRCDPISGHVSLYWYRQALGQGPEFLTYFNYEAQQDKSGLPNDRFSAERPEGSISTLTIQRTEQRDSAMYRCASSQGTGGWSEAFFGQGTRLTVV.

This clone was counted only a few times. The V and J genes are TRBV6-1 and TRBJ2-5; tentative D call: TRBD1 (5 bases). The ends were cut back, 1 base at V and 5 bases at J, with 11 bases in the middle. Per germline, CDR1 MNHNS and CDR2 SASEGT. The CDR3 loop spans 14 amino acids. The CDR3 nucleotides are TGTGCCAGCAGTGAAGGGGGCAATATGGAGACCCAGTACTTC. Amino acids: CASSEGGNMETQYF.

In this sample, this clone turned up once. The V call is TRBV28, the J call TRBJ2-5; D remains unclear. The CDR3 spans 12 residues. V gave up 4 bases and J gave up 4 bases, with 7 bases separating them. CDR1 is MDHEN, CDR2 SYDVKM, per germline. The CDR3 DNA follows: TGTGCCAGCAGTTCAACAAGAGAGACCCAGTACTTC. This encodes CASSSTRETQYF.

The rearrangement links TRBV3-1 (or the pseudogene TRBV3-2) to TRBJ1-6; 7 bases align to TRBD1. Trimming at V came to 3 bases and at J to 12 bases, leaving 8 bases not matched to a gene. Germline lookup yields CDR1 LGHDT and CDR2 YNNKEL (reference sequence). The CDR3 is 14 amino acids. As DNA, the CDR3 is TGTGCCAGCAGCCAGGACAGGCTTTGGGAACCCCTCCACTTT. Translating it yields CASSQDRLWEPLHF.

The chain recombines TRBV5-1 with TRBJ2-3; D uncertain. This CDR3 spans 16 amino acids. V was trimmed by 0 bases and J by 5 bases, leaving 16 bases between them. Germline V CDR1 and CDR2: SGHRS, YFSETQ. The CDR3 bases are TGCGCCAGCAGCTTGGTCCCCACGAGTTTCGGAGATACGCAGTATTTT. Encoded protein: CASSLVPTSFGDTQYF.

This rearrangement joins TRBV10-3 to TRBJ2-1; D may be TRBD2 (6 bases). The germline V gene has CDR1 ENHRY and CDR2 SYGVKD. This CDR3 is 15 amino acids long. Between the trimmed V and J ends, which lost 0 bases and 7 bases, there was a span of 13 bases. CDR3 DNA: TGTGCCATCAGTGAGTCGAAGGGGACTTTGAATGAGCAGTTCTTC. It specifies CAISESKGTLNEQFF.

The J gene is TRBJ2-5, the V gene TRBV15; tentative D call: TRBD1 (7 bases). The CDR3 consists of 16 residues. CDR1 and CDR2 from the germline V gene are LNHNV and YYDKDF (reference sequence). Trimming stripped 5 bases from V and 0 bases from J, with 16 bases between. This CDR3 is CATSPRAGGYQETQYF. In nucleotides, the CDR3 is TGTGCCACCAGCCCTAGGGCAGGGGGGTACCAAGAGACCCAGTACTTC.

This chain links TRBV5-1 with TRBJ2-1, with 13 bases fitting TRBD2. Losses at the gene ends were 1 base for V and 9 bases for J; bases not matched to a gene: 4. The CDR3 runs to 15 residues. CDR1 and CDR2 (germline): SGHRS, YFSETQ. As DNA, the CDR3 is TGCGCCAGCAGCTTGTCACTAGCGGGGGGGCCTGAGCAGTTCTTC. It encodes CASSLSLAGGPEQFF. Variable domain in full (rest from reference TRBV5-1 and TRBJ2-1): KAGVTQTPRYLIKTRGQQVTLSCSPISGHRSVSWYQQTPGQGLQFLFEYFSETQRNKGNFPGRFSGRQFSNSRSEMNVSTLELGDSALYLCASSLSLAGGPEQFFGPGTRLTVL.

The gene calls are TRBV10-3 and TRBJ2-7, with TRBD1 matching over 7 bases. CDR3 length equals 13 residues. The V segment lost 5 bases and the J segment 0 bases; nucleotides outside the gene matches: 1. The germline gives CDR1 ENHRY, CDR2 SYGVKD. The CDR3 region is CAISRDSSYEQYF. Written as DNA, the CDR3 is TGTGCCATCAGTCGGGACAGCTCCTACGAGCAGTACTTC.

The chain carries TRBV7-8 and TRBJ2-7; D is possibly TRBD1 (6 bases). Germline V gives CDR1 SGHVS, CDR2 FQNEAQ. CDR3 length: 14 residues. Trimming cost V 5 bases and J 3 bases, with 14 bases left between them. The chain's CDR3 is CASSPLTGFYEQYF. Written as DNA, the CDR3 is TGTGCCAGCAGCCCACTAACAGGGTTCTACGAGCAGTACTTC.

CDR3 sequence: CASSRRGETQYF. Written as DNA, the CDR3 is TGTGCCAGCAGCCGCCGGGGAGAGACCCAGTACTTC. V usage is TRBV7-2 and J usage is TRBJ2-5; TRBD2 is a possible D gene (5 bases). The CDR3 length is 12 residues. Germline V gene data show CDR1 as SGHTA and CDR2 as FQGNSA. The V end was cut by 5 bases, the J end by 4 bases, with 8 bases between.

The rearrangement uses TRBV18 and TRBJ2-2, with D perhaps matching TRBD1 (6 bases). CDR1 and CDR2 from the germline V gene are KGHSH and LQKENI. V was cut by 5 bases and J by 4 bases, with 11 bases left in between. The length of the CDR3 is 14 residues. CDR3 DNA: TGTGCCAGCTCAGACACAGGGTTCACCGGGGAGCTGTTTTTT. Amino acids: CASSDTGFTGELFF.

The chain employs TRBV29-1 and TRBJ2-4; a weak D match, TRBD2 (7 bases). Germline V gives CDR1 SQVTM, CDR2 ANQGSEA. The CDR3 has 13 amino acids. V lost 6 bases, J lost 7 bases, and 16 bases lay in between. This CDR3 is CSVGSRGGNIQYF. CDR3 DNA: TGCAGCGTAGGCTCTAGGGGGGGGAACATTCAGTACTTC.

This clone appeared a single time. The V call is TRBV15, the J call TRBJ1-4; D is possibly TRBD1 (6 bases). Germline loops: CDR1 LNHNV, CDR2 YYDKDF (reference sequence). The V end was cut by 0 bases, the J end by 8 bases, with 16 bases between. The CDR3 spans 16 residues. In nucleotides, the CDR3 is TGTGCCACCAGCAGAGATCTGCGCCAGGGGAAGGAAAAACTGTTTTTT. Amino acids: CATSRDLRQGKEKLFF.

The chain joins TRBV7-2 to TRBJ2-3, with 16 bases lining up with TRBD2. The V and J ends lost 1 base and 6 bases, in that order; junction bases with no gene match: 4. This CDR3 is 17 amino acids long. CDR1 SGHTA and CDR2 FQGNSA come from the germline V gene. CDR3 nucleotide sequence: TGTGCCAGCAGCTTAGTGGGACTAGCGGGGGGGCCGGATACGCAGTATTTT. Translation gives CASSLVGLAGGPDTQYF. Combining the CDR3 with reference TRBV7-2 and TRBJ2-3 gives the whole variable domain GAGVSQSPSNKVTEKGKDVELRCDPISGHTALYWYRQSLGQGLEFLIYFQGNSAPDKSGLPSDRFSAERTGGSVSTLTIQRTQQEDSAVYLCASSLVGLAGGPDTQYFGPGTRLTVL.

V usage is TRBV9 and J usage is TRBJ2-5; weak D call: TRBD1 (6 bases). V was shortened by 1 base and J by 2 bases, with 9 bases between the two germline ends. Germline V gene sequence: CDR1 SGDLS, CDR2 YYNGEE. This CDR3 is built from 14 residues. DNA of the CDR3: TGTGCCAGCAGCGTACACAGGGATCAAGAGACCCAGTACTTC. It encodes CASSVHRDQETQYF.

The chain is built from TRBV4-2 and TRBJ1-4, with D maybe TRBD1 (6 bases). Trimming cost V 11 bases and J 6 bases, with 16 bases left between them. Germline loops: CDR1 LGHNA, CDR2 YNFKEQ. The length of the CDR3 is 13 residues. The CDR3 loop is CAAGQIGDEKLFF. CDR3 sequence (DNA): TGTGCCGCCGGACAGATAGGGGATGAAAAACTGTTTTTT.

CDR3 sequence: CASSYSRQGAGEQYF. The CDR3 coding sequence is TGTGCCAGCAGTTACTCGAGACAGGGGGCTGGAGAGCAGTACTTC. The chain combines TRBV6-5 with TRBJ2-7; 10 bases agree with TRBD1. The junction had 6 bases not matched to a gene; V was cut back by 0 bases and J by 7 bases. The CDR3 length is 15 residues. The V gene's germline CDR1 is MNHEY and CDR2 SVGAGI.

This clone was counted only a few times. This rearrangement joins TRBV3-1 (or the pseudogene TRBV3-2) to TRBJ1-4; a weak D match, TRBD1 (6 bases). The length of the CDR3 is 15 residues. Germline assignment: CDR1 LGHDT and CDR2 YNNKEL (reference sequence). Trimming took off 4 bases at V and 3 bases at J, with 12 bases between the two ends. CDR3 protein: CASSRRTDSNEKLFF. The CDR3 DNA reads as TGTGCCAGCAGCCGGAGGACAGATTCTAATGAAAAACTGTTTTTT.

J is TRBJ1-3 and V is TRBV27; D is unclear. The V and J ends lost 6 bases and 0 bases respectively, with 21 bases between them. The CDR3 totals 18 residues. Germline V gene data show CDR1 as MNHEY and CDR2 as SMNVEV (reference sequence). The CDR3, as DNA: TGTGCCAGCAGCTCCCTTACCCAGGCAGGCTACTCTGGAAACACCATATATTTT. This sequence encodes CASSSLTQAGYSGNTIYF.

The genes are TRBV5-1 and TRBJ1-2, with D possibly matching TRBD1 (6 bases). CDR3 length: 16 amino acids. V lost 4 bases, J lost 4 bases, and 20 bases lay in between. In germline, CDR1 is SGHRS, CDR2 YFSETQ. For the CDR3, the DNA is TGCGCCAGCAGCCCGGACGGTGCAGGGGTATTCTATGGCTACACCTTC. Translated: CASSPDGAGVFYGYTF.

This sequence joins TRBV9 and TRBJ1-3, with TRBD1 matching over 10 bases. Germline V lookup: CDR1 SGDLS, CDR2 YYNGEE. V shed 3 bases, J shed 0 bases, and the junction held 6 bases outside the gene matches. The CDR3 has 17 amino acids. The CDR3 loop reads CASSAGDRGPSGNTIYF. CDR3 sequence (DNA): TGTGCCAGCAGCGCCGGGGACAGGGGTCCCTCTGGAAACACCATATATTTT.

This sequence joins TRBV3-1 (or the pseudogene TRBV3-2) and TRBJ1-6; 7 nucleotides align to TRBD1. Germline loops: CDR1 LGHDT, CDR2 YNNKEL (reference sequence). The V and J ends lost 0 bases and 9 bases, in that order; junction bases with no gene match: 5. This CDR3 region has 15 residues. CDR3 in amino acids: CASSQDQGEGSPLHF. Written as DNA, the CDR3 is TGTGCCAGCAGCCAAGATCAGGGGGAAGGTTCACCCCTCCACTTT.

The CDR3 sequence is CASHRNRAPQETQYF. As DNA, the CDR3 is TGTGCCTCACACAGGAATAGAGCTCCCCAAGAGACCCAGTACTTC. The V and J genes are TRBV10-3 and TRBJ2-5; TRBD1 is a possible D gene (5 bases). CDR1 and CDR2 (germline): ENHRY, SYGVKD. Trimming removed 11 bases at V and 1 base at J, with 20 bases between. The CDR3 sequence is 15 residues long.

This rearrangement joins TRBV2 to TRBJ1-5; 8 bases agree with TRBD1. Trimming cost V 6 bases and J 2 bases; bases outside gene matches: 3. The germline V gene encodes CDR1 SNHLY and CDR2 FYNNEI. The CDR3 is 14 amino acids. CDR3 residues: CASRATGGNQPQHF. The CDR3 region has the DNA TGTGCCAGCAGAGCGACAGGGGGCAATCAGCCCCAGCATTTT.

The chain combines TRBV6-5 with TRBJ2-7; 13 nucleotides align to TRBD2. The CDR3 is 14 residues long. CDR1 and CDR2 from the germline V gene are MNHEY and SVGAGI. The ends lost 6 bases at V and 8 bases at J; junction bases unmatched: 7. The CDR3 DNA follows: TGTGCCAGCAGACCGCCGGGACTAGCGGGGAAGCAGTACTTC. This gives the protein CASRPPGLAGKQYF.

This clone showed up just once. V is TRBV5-1 and J is TRBJ2-7; D call uncertain. Trimming shortened V by 2 bases and J by 3 bases, and 9 bases separated the two germline ends. This CDR3 comprises 13 residues. The V gene's germline CDR1 is SGHRS and CDR2 YFSETQ. The CDR3 spells CASSFEAHYEQYF. As DNA, the CDR3 is TGCGCCAGCAGCTTCGAGGCCCACTACGAGCAGTACTTC.

V gene TRBV4-1 combines with J gene TRBJ1-4, with TRBD1 identical over 10 bases. Looked up from germline, CDR1 is MGHRA and CDR2 is YSYEKL. Germline trimming cut 1 base from V and 8 bases from J; bases unmatched to any gene: 4. The CDR3 extends over 15 amino acids. CDR3 sequence reads: CASSQVGTGDEKLFF. CDR3 nucleotides: TGCGCCAGCAGCCAAGTAGGGACAGGGGACGAAAAACTGTTTTTT.